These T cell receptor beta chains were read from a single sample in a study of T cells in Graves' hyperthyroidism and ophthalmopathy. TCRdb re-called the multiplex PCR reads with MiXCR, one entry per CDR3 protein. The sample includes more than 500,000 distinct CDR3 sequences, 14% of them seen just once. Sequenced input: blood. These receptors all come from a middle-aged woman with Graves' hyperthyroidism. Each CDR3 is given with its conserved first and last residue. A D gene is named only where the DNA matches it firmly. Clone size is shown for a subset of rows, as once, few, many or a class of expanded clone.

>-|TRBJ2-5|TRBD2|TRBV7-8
TGCGCCAGCAGCCAAGACGTTCGAACCTTGGCGGGAGGCCGGGGAGAGACCCAGTACTTC
CASSQDVRTLAGGRGETQYF
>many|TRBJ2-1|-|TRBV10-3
TGTGCCATCAGTGATCTGACAGGCTCAAATGAGCAGTTCTTC
CAISDLTGSNEQFF
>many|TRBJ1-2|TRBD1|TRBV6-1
TGTGCCAGCAGTGAAGGGACAGGGGGCTCCTTCTATGGCTACACCTTC
CASSEGTGGSFYGYTF
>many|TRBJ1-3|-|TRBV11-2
TGTGCCAGCAGCCCCCTGACGGGAAACACCATATATTTT
CASSPLTGNTIYF
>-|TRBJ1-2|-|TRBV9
TGTGCCAGCAGCGCAGCCGCCCGGAAGGGCTACACCTTC
CASSAAARKGYTF
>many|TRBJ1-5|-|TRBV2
TGTGCCAGCAGACAGGACAATCAGCCCCAGCATTTT
CASRQDNQPQHF
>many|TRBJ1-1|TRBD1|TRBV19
TGTGCCAGTAGGAGCCAGGGGGCAAGCCGTTTCGAAGCTTTCTTT
CASRSQGASRFEAFF
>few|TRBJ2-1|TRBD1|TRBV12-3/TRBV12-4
TGTGCCAGTGGACAGGGGCTCTACAGTGAGCAGTTCTTC
CASGQGLYSEQFF
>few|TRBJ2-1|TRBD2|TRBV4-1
TGCGCCAGCAGCCAAGATGTAACTAGCGGGAGTTATGAGCAGTTCTTC
CASSQDVTSGSYEQFF
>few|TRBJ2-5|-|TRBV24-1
TGTGCCACCAGTGATCCTGCAGGGGACCAAGAGACCCAGTACTTC
CATSDPAGDQETQYF
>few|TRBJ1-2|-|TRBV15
TGTGCCACCAGCAGCGAAAAGGGAGTTAGCGTCTATGGCTACACCTTC
CATSSEKGVSVYGYTF
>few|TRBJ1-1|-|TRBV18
TGTGCCAGCTCACCAGGAAAGACTAACACTGAAGCTTTCTTT
CASSPGKTNTEAFF
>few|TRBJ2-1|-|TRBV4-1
TGCGCCAGCAGCCAAGACTTGGGGTCTTTCTACAATGAGCAGTTCTTC
CASSQDLGSFYNEQFF
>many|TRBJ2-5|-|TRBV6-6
TGTGCCAGCAGTTACTCGCGGGACAGCTTAGAGACCCAGTACTTC
CASSYSRDSLETQYF
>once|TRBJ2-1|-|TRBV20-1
TGCAGTGCTAGGGGGCCCGCAAGTCGTTCCTACGATGAGCAGTTCTTC
CSARGPASRSYDEQFF
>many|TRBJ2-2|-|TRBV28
TGTGCCAGCAGGGGTTCTGGGGCTAGCGAGCACGGGGAGCTGTTTTTT
CASRGSGASEHGELFF
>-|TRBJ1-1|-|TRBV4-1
TGCGCCAGCAGCCATTCGACCGCGGAAGCTTTCTTT
CASSHSTAEAFF
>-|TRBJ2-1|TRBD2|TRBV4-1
TGCGCCAGCAGCCGCAAGGACGGGGTTGGGACTAGCGAGACCAATGAGCAGTTCTTC
CASSRKDGVGTSETNEQFF
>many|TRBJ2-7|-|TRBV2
TGTGCCAGCAGTGACCAGACAGCCCAGCAGTACTTC
CASSDQTAQQYF
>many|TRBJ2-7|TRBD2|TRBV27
TGTGCCAGCAGTTTATCAAGCGGGAGCTACGAGCAGTACTTC
CASSLSSGSYEQYF
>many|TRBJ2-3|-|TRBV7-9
TGTGCCAGCAGCCCGTCCGGGAGTTGGACAGATACGCAGTATTTT
CASSPSGSWTDTQYF
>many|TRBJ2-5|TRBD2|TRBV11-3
TGTGCCAGCAGCCCCCGACTAGCGGCACAAGAGACCCAGTACTTC
CASSPRLAAQETQYF
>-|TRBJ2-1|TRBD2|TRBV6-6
TGTGCCAGCAGTTACCCCCCCAGCGGGAGGGCCTTCTCCTACAATGAGCAGTTCTTC
CASSYPPSGRAFSYNEQFF
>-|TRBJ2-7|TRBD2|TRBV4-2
TGTGCCAGCAGCCAGGACGGCACCGGGACTACCACCTCCTACGAGCAGTACTTC
CASSQDGTGTTTSYEQYF
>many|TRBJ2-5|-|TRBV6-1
TGTGCCACCGGGTCTATAGGGGAGACCCAGTACTTC
CATGSIGETQYF
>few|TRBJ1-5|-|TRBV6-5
TGTGCCAGCAGAAATTATAGCAATCAGCCCCAGCATTTT
CASRNYSNQPQHF
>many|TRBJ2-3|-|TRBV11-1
TGTGCCAGCAGCTCAGGGACCCAGAGCACAGATACGCAGTATTTT
CASSSGTQSTDTQYF
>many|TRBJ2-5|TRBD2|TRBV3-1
TGTGCCAGCAGCCAAGTCACCGGACTAGCGGGTTCGGAGACCCAGTACTTC
CASSQVTGLAGSETQYF
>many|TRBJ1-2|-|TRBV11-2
TGTGCCAGCAGCTTAGATTTGGGGGGCACCGGCTATGGCTACACCTTC
CASSLDLGGTGYGYTF
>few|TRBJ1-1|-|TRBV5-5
TGTGCCAGCAGCCACTCGGGGGTGAACACTGAAGCTTTCTTT
CASSHSGVNTEAFF
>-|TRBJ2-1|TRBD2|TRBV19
TGTGCCAGTGGACTAGCGGCAGCTCTTGAGCAGTTCTTC
CASGLAAALEQFF
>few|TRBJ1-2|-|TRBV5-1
TGCGCCAGCTCGCAGCCTGGGGACTATGGCTACACCTTC
CASSQPGDYGYTF
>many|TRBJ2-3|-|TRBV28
TGTGCCAGCAGTTTACCTGCCCGGACAGATACGCAGTATTTT
CASSLPARTDTQYF
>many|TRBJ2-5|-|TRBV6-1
TGTGCCAGCCGAGGGACTTCTGAGACCCAGTACTTC
CASRGTSETQYF
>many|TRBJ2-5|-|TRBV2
TGTGCCAGCAGGGCACCCCCGGGACTTGTGGAGACCCAGTACTTC
CASRAPPGLVETQYF
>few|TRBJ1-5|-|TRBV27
TGTGCCAGCAAAAGACAGGTTGGTGATCAGCCCCAGCATTTT
CASKRQVGDQPQHF
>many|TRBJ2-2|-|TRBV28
TGTGCCAGCAGTTTAGCAGGGCCGAACACCGGGGAGCTGTTTTTT
CASSLAGPNTGELFF